The clone carrying this TCR beta chain has just a few counts. This entry belongs to a study of blood T cell repertoires in COVID-19. Study background: Samples of COVID-19 (acute and convalescent) were obtained from the United States, Italy and Spain. T cells, B-cell-depleted T cells, or PBMCs provided the cDNA or gDNA that served as material.

Original methodology: The authors estimated nucleated cell counts from reference gene primer amplification. Generated by immunoSEQ multiplex PCR, the TCRdb table keeps only in-frame clones and is missing some. The DNA gave D and trimming, while V, J and clone size come from that table. The sample has tens of thousands of clones, about three quarters seen once. CDR3 length: 13 amino acids. V was pared by 4 bases and J by 4 bases, with 10 bases between. CDR1 is MNHEY, CDR2 SVGAGI, per germline. This receptor was taken from a human donor in a cohort sampled during active COVID-19. Sequencing used peripheral blood. This rearrangement joins TRBV6-5 to TRBJ1-1, with TRBD1 as a possible D gene (5 bases). The CDR3 region is CASSSGLGTEAFF. DNA of the CDR3: TGTGCCAGCAGTTCGGGACTTGGCACTGAAGCTTTCTTT.